A single sample is the source of the 3 T cell receptor beta chains below, sequenced in a study of graft-versus-host responses after intestinal transplantation. Antigens of these TCRs are unknown. Sequencing used immunoSEQ multiplex PCR; TCRdb keeps in-frame clones, though not all of them. The sample includes some 130,000 clones, approximately 94% of them seen just once. The sequences come from unstimulated CD4+ T cells sorted from spleen or lymph node cells, collected before intestinal transplant. All receptors derive from a human donor who received an intestinal transplant.

The CDR3 region has the DNA TGTGCCAGCAGCAACCTGGACAGGGGCGCTAACACTGAAGCTTTCTTT. Translation: CASSNLDRGANTEAFF. The V and J genes are TRBV2 and TRBJ1-1, with 9 bases matching TRBD1. Losses at the gene ends were 6 bases for V and 2 bases for J; bases not matched to a gene: 10. From germline, CDR1 is SNHLY and CDR2 FYNNEI. The CDR3 runs 16 residues.

This chain joins TRBV10-1 and TRBJ2-7, with 10 bases that match TRBD2. Losses at the gene ends were 4 bases for V and 1 base for J; bases not matched to a gene: 10. The CDR3 extends over 17 amino acids. Germline CDR1 and CDR2: WNHNN and SYGVQD (reference sequence). As DNA, the CDR3 is TGCGCCAGCAGTGCCACAGGGAAGCGGGGGGGTTCCTACGAGCAGTACTTC. It yields the protein CASSATGKRGGSYEQYF.

CDR3 loop: CASSLSRGDTIYF. The CDR3 DNA is TGTGCCAGCTCGCTTAGTAGGGGAGACACCATATATTTT. The chain links TRBV18 to TRBJ1-3; D possibly corresponds to TRBD1 (5 bases). V lost 6 bases to trimming and J lost 8 bases, with 14 bases between them. The germline CDR1 and CDR2 sequences are KGHSH and LQKENI. The CDR3 consists of 13 residues. The complete variable domain, with remaining parts taken from reference TRBV18 and TRBJ1-3, reads NAGVMQNPRHLVRRRGQEARLRCSPMKGHSHVYWYRQLPEEGLKFMVYLQKENIIDESGMPKERFSAEFPKEGPSILRIQQVVRGDSAAYFCASSLSRGDTIYFGEGSWLTVV.